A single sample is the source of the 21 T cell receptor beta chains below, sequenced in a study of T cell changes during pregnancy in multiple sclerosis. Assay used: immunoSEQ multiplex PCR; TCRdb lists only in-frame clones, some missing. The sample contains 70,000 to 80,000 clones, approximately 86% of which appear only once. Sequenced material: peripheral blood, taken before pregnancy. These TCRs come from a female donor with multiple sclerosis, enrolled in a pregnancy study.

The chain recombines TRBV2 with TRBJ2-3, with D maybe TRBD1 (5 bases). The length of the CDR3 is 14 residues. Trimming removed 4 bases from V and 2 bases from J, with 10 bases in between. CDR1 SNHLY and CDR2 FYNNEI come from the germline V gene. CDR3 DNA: TGTGCCAGCAGTGTTCAGGGCCCCACAGATACGCAGTATTTT. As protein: CASSVQGPTDTQYF.

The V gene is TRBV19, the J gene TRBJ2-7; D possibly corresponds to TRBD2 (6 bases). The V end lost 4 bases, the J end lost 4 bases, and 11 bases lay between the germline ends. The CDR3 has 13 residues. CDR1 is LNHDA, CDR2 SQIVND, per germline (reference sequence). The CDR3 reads CASSTGLGYEQYF. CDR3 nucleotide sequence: TGTGCCAGTAGTACGGGACTTGGTTACGAGCAGTACTTC. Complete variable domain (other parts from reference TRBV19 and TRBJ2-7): DGGITQSPKYLFRKEGQNVTLSCEQNLNHDAMYWYRQDPGQGLRLIYYSQIVNDFQKGDIAEGYSVSREKKESFPLTVTSAQKNPTAFYLCASSTGLGYEQYFGPGTRLTVT.

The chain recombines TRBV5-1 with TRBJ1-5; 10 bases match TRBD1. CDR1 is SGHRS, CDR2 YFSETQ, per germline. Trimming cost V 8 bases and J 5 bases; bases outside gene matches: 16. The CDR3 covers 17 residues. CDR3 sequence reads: CASNLIPDRGLDQPQHF. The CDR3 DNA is TGCGCCAGTAACCTAATTCCCGACAGGGGGCTTGATCAGCCCCAGCATTTT.

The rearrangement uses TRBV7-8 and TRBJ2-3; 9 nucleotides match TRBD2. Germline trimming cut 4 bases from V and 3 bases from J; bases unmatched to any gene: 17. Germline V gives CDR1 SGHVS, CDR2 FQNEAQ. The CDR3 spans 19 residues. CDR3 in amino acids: CASSYRIGGGAVSTDTQYF. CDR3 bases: TGTGCCAGCAGCTACAGAATAGGCGGGGGGGCCGTGTCAACAGATACGCAGTATTTT.

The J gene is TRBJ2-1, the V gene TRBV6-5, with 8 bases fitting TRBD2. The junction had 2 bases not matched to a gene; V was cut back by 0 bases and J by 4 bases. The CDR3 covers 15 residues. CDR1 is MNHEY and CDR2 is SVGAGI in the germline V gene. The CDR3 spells CASSYSPGGYNEQFF. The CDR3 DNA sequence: TGTGCCAGCAGTTACTCCCCGGGGGGGTACAATGAGCAGTTCTTC.

The CDR3 sequence is CASSDPAIANTEAFF. The CDR3 bases are TGCGCCAGCAGTGACCCGGCAATAGCGAACACTGAAGCTTTCTTT. This chain connects TRBV10-2 to TRBJ1-1; D is unclear. Trimming cost V 3 bases and J 1 base, with 12 bases left between them. Germline V CDR1 and CDR2: WSHSY, SAAADI. This CDR3 comprises 15 residues.

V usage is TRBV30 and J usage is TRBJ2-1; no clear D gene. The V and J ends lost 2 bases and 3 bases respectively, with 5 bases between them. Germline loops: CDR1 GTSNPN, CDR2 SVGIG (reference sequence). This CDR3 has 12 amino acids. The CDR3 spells CAWSTGYNEQFF. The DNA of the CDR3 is TGTGCCTGGAGTACTGGCTACAATGAGCAGTTCTTC.

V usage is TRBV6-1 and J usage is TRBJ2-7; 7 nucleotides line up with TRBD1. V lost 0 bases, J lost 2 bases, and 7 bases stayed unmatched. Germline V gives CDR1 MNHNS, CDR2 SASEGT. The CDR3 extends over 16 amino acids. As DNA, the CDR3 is TGTGCCAGCAGTGAAGCGAGGGCAGGGGGAGCCTACGAGCAGTACTTC. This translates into CASSEARAGGAYEQYF.

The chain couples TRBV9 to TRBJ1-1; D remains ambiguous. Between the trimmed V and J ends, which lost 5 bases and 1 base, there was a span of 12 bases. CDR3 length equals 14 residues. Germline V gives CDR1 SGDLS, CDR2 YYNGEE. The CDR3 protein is CASRPIPGNTEAFF. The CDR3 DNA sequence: TGTGCCAGCAGGCCTATCCCGGGGAACACTGAAGCTTTCTTT. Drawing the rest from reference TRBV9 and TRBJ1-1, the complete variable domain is DSGVTQTPKHLITATGQRVTLRCSPRSGDLSVYWYQQSLDQGLQFLIQYYNGEERAKGNILERFSAQQFPDLHSELNLSSLELGDSALYFCASRPIPGNTEAFFGQGTRLTVV.

CDR3 sequence (DNA): TGTGCCATCAGTCGGGAAGGGGGCTCGGGGAATTCACCCCTCCACTTT. This sequence encodes CAISREGGSGNSPLHF. The chain employs TRBV10-3 and TRBJ1-6; 7 bases line up with TRBD1. The V gene's germline CDR1 is ENHRY and CDR2 SYGVKD. Trimming at V came to 5 bases and at J to 7 bases, leaving 11 bases not matched to a gene. The CDR3 length is 16 residues.

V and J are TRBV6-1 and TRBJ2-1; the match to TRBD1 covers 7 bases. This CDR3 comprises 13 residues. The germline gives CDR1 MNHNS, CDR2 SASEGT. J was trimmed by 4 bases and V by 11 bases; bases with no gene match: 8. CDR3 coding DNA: TGTGCCTCAAGGGGGCTTGAATACAATGAGCAGTTCTTC. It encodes CASRGLEYNEQFF.

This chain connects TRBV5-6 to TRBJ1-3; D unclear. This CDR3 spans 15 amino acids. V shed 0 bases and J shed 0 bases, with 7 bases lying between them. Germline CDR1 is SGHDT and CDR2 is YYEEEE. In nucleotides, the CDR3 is TGTGCCAGCAGCTTGGTCTCCAGCTCTGGAAACACCATATATTTT. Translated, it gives CASSLVSSSGNTIYF. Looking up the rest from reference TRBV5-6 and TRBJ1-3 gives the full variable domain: DAGVTQSPTHLIKTRGQQVTLRCSPKSGHDTVSWYQQALGQGPQFIFQYYEEEERQRGNFPDRFSGHQFPNYSSELNVNALLLGDSALYLCASSLVSSSGNTIYFGEGSWLTVV.

The CDR3 DNA reads TGTGCCAGCACCCAACAGGGAAATGGCTACACCTTC. This translates into CASTQQGNGYTF. V gene TRBV6-5 combines with J gene TRBJ1-2, with a possible D match to TRBD1 (6 bases). Germline assignment: CDR1 MNHEY and CDR2 SVGAGI. V gave up 7 bases and J gave up 6 bases, with 12 bases separating them. The CDR3 consists of 12 residues.

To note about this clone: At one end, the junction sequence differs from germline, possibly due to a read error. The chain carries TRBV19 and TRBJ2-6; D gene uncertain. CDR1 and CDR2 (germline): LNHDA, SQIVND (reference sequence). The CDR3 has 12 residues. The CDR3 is CAVHAGANVLTF. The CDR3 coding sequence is TGTGCCGTCCACGCTGGCGCCAACGTCCTGACTTTC.

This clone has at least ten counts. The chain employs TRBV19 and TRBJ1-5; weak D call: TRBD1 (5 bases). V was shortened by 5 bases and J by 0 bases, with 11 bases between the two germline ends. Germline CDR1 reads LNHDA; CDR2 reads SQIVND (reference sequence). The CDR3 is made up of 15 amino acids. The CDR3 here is CASSARQNSNQPQHF. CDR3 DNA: TGTGCCAGTAGTGCCCGACAGAATAGCAATCAGCCCCAGCATTTT.

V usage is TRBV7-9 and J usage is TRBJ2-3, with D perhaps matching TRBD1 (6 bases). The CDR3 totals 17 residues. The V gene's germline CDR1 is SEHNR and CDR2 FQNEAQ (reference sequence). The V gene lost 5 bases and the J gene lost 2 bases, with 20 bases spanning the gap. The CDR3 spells CASSVLTDSFFTDTQYF. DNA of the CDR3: TGTGCCAGCAGCGTGCTCACGGACAGCTTTTTCACAGATACGCAGTATTTT.

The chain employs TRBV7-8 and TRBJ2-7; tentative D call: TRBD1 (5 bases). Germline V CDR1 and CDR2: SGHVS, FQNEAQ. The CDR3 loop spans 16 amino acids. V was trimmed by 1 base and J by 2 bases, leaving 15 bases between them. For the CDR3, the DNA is TGTGCCAGCAGCTTAGTATTTTCTGGGGCTCCCTACGAGCAGTACTTC. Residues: CASSLVFSGAPYEQYF.

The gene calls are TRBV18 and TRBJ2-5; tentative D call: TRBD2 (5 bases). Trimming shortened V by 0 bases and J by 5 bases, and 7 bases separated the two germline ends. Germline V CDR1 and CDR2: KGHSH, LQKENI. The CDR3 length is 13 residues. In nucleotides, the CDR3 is TGTGCCAGCTCACCACCTCCGGGGGAGACCCAGTACTTC. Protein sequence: CASSPPPGETQYF.

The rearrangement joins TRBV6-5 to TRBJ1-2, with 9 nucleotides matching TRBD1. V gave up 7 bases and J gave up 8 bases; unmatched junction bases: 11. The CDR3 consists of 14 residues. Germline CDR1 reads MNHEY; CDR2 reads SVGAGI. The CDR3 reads CASNPRDRGLGYTF. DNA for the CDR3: TGTGCCAGCAACCCTCGAGACAGGGGGTTGGGCTACACCTTC.

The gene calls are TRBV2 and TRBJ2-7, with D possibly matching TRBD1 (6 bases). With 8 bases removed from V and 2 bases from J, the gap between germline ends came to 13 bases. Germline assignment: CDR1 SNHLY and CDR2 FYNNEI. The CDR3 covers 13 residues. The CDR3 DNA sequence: TGTGCCAGCCAGTGGACAGAGACCTACGAGCAGTACTTC. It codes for CASQWTETYEQYF. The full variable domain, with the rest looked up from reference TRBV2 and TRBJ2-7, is EPEVTQTPSHQVTQMGQEVILRCVPISNHLYFYWYRQILGQKVEFLVSFYNNEISEKSEIFDDQFSVERPDGSNFTLKIRSTKLEDSAMYFCASQWTETYEQYFGPGTRLTVT.

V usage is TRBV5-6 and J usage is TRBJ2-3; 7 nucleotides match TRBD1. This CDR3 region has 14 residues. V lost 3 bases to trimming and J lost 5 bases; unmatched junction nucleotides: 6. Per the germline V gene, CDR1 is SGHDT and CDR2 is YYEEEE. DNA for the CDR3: TGTGCCAGCAGCTCCACAGGGGTAAGAGATACGCAGTATTTT. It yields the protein CASSSTGVRDTQYF. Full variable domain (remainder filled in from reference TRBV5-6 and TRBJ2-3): DAGVTQSPTHLIKTRGQQVTLRCSPKSGHDTVSWYQQALGQGPQFIFQYYEEEERQRGNFPDRFSGHQFPNYSSELNVNALLLGDSALYLCASSSTGVRDTQYFGPGTRLTVL.